This TCR beta chain originates from a study of T cell repertoires in cytomegalovirus infection. Overall study: Public TCR beta signatures indicated both CMV infection and matching HLA type. Study-wide results and limits: In two of eight donors, the top clonotype was HLA-C-restricted CMV-specific.

Trimming removed 5 bases at V and 3 bases at J, with 16 bases between. Germline-derived CDR1 and CDR2 are SGHAT and FQNNGV. The CDR3 extends over 15 amino acids. This clonotype occurred a few times. Its antigen is currently unknown. One entry per CDR3 protein results from TCRdb running MiXCR on the reads. In the table there are 150,000 to 200,000 distinct CDR3 sequences, 28% of which are singletons. The sequencing input was PBMCs. This receptor was taken from a human donor in good health (CMV status not recorded). Some clones in this sample may be carry-over from other donors' samples. V is TRBV11-2 and J is TRBJ1-1; D is undetermined. CDR3 coding DNA: TGTGCCAGCAGCGTCCGGGCCGACGGATACACTGAAGCTTTCTTT. Translation gives CASSVRADGYTEAFF.